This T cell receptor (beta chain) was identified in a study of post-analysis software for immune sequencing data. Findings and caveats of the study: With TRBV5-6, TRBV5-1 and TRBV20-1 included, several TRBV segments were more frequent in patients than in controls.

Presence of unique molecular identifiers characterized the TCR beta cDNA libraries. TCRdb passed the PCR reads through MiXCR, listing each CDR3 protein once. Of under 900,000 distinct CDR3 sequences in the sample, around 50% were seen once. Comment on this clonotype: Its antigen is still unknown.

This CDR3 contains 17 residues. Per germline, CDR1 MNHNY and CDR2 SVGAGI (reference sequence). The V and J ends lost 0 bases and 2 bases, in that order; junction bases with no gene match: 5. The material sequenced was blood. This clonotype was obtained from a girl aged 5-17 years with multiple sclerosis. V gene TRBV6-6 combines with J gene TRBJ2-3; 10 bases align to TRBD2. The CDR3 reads CASSYSPTSGLTDTQYF. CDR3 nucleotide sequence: TGTGCCAGCAGTTACTCCCCGACTAGCGGGCTCACAGATACGCAGTATTTT.